The 8 T cell receptor beta chains given below trace back to one sample, sequenced in a study of T cells in Graves' hyperthyroidism and ophthalmopathy. The CDR3 regions of TCR beta were amplified from RNA transcripts. With the HTBI primer set, the TCR CDR3 went through a first round of RT-PCR. From the multiplex PCR reads, TCRdb called clonotypes with MiXCR, one entry per CDR3 protein. The sample lists more than 550,000 distinct CDR3 sequences; about 19% were seen once. Sequencing input: blood. The receptors shown here come from a woman between 50 and 59 years old with Graves' hyperthyroidism that later progressed to Graves' ophthalmopathy.

Many counts were recorded for this clonotype. This chain links TRBV20-1 with TRBJ1-1; tentative D call: TRBD1 (6 bases). From germline, CDR1 is DFQATT and CDR2 SNEGSKA (reference sequence). The CDR3 runs to 13 residues. Trimming cost V 5 bases and J 3 bases, with 13 bases left between them. This CDR3 is CSALAGADTEAFF. The CDR3 bases are TGCAGTGCTTTAGCGGGGGCGGACACTGAAGCTTTCTTT.

This clonotype came up many times. V and J are TRBV6-1 and TRBJ2-3; 8 bases agree with TRBD1. In germline, CDR1 is MNHNS, CDR2 SASEGT. Unmatched junction bases numbered 11, after V lost 8 bases and J lost 1 base. This CDR3 region has 16 residues. The CDR3 nucleotides are TGTGCCAGCGCGAATATCAGGGGGCTGGGCACAGATACGCAGTATTTT. Translating gives CASANIRGLGTDTQYF.

In the case of this clonotype: Germline and junction disagree at one end, which may indicate a read error. This chain links TRBV6-1 with TRBJ2-3; tentatively, D is TRBD1 or TRBD2 (5 bases each). The CDR3 consists of 13 residues. Germline assignment: CDR1 MNHNS and CDR2 SASEGT. CDR3: CASSSRGPDTQYF. The CDR3 DNA follows: TGCGCCAGCAGCTCGAGGGGCCCAGATACGCAGTATTTT.

The table lists this clonotype with a few counts. Given a much more abundant clone one base away, this may be a read error. The chain couples TRBV6-1 to TRBJ2-1; the match to TRBD2 covers 12 bases. The CDR3 has 16 residues. V lost 6 bases and J lost 1; bases outside the gene matches: 4. Per the germline V gene, CDR1 is MNHNS and CDR2 is SASEGT. CDR3 nucleotides: TGTGCCAGCAGACCTAGCGGGGGGGCTTCCTACAATGAGCAGTTCTTC. Amino acids: CASRPSGGASYNEQFF.

This clonotype was counted a few times. The chain's CDR3 is CASSQERGLAGGGQFF. The CDR3 DNA follows: TGTGCCAGCAGCCAAGAACGTGGACTAGCGGGGGGGGGGCAGTTCTTC. The J gene is TRBJ2-1, the V gene TRBV3-1, with 15 bases fitting TRBD2. Germline CDR1 LGHDT, CDR2 YNNKEL (reference sequence). Trimming removed 0 bases from V and 12 bases from J; junction bases left unmatched: 6. CDR3 length equals 16 residues.

Ten or more counts support this clonotype. V usage is TRBV3-1 and J usage is TRBJ1-1; D is perhaps TRBD1 (6 bases). Germline lookup yields CDR1 LGHDT and CDR2 YNNKEL (reference sequence). The CDR3 runs 15 residues. Between the trimmed V and J ends, which lost 2 bases and 2 bases, there was a span of 12 bases. CDR3 sequence (DNA): TGTGCCAGCAGCCAACCAGAGACAGGTAACACTGAAGCTTTCTTT. It codes for CASSQPETGNTEAFF.

This clonotype has only one observation. The chain links TRBV5-1 to TRBJ1-5; 9 bases match TRBD1. The germline V gene has CDR1 SGHRS and CDR2 YFSETQ. There are 15 residues in the CDR3. V lost 4 bases and J lost 6; bases outside the gene matches: 8. CDR3 nucleotides: TGCGCCAGCAGCCGGACAGGGGAAGAGGGTCAGCCCCAGCATTTT. Its translation is CASSRTGEEGQPQHF.

There are many counts of this clonotype. The rearrangement uses TRBV20-1 and TRBJ1-4, with 7 bases matching TRBD1. The junction had 6 bases not matched to a gene; V was cut back by 4 bases and J by 7 bases. The CDR3 extends over 13 amino acids. Per the germline V gene, CDR1 is DFQATT and CDR2 is SNEGSKA (reference sequence). The CDR3 reads CSANRGEGEKLFF. CDR3 sequence (DNA): TGCAGTGCTAACAGGGGCGAAGGTGAAAAACTGTTTTTT.